This TCR beta chain was documented in a study of shared clonotypes between healthy human individuals. General observations from the study: Generally, naive subsets came out with larger estimated richness than memory subsets.

TCRdb keeps only in-frame clones here, not all; method: immunoSEQ multiplex PCR. Among some 2.4 million clones listed, 90% to 95% were seen once. For this clone: What it binds is unknown.

Trimming removed 8 bases at V and 5 bases at J, with 13 bases between. Germline V gene lookup returns CDR1 MDHEN and CDR2 SYDVKM. This CDR3 is built from 12 residues. The sequencing sample was made of naive CD4+ T cells from PBMCs. Stated subset: CD45RA+ positively selected. The chain carries TRBV28 and TRBJ2-7; the D gene is possibly TRBD1 (5 bases). This TCR derives from a man between 18 and 29 years old in good health. Some clones in this sample may be carry-over from other donors' samples. In nucleotides, the CDR3 is TGTGCCAGCCTCCGCAGGGCAAACGAGCAGTACTTC. Protein: CASLRRANEQYF.